This entry lists 27 T cell receptor beta chains sequenced from one sample in a study of blood T cell repertoires in COVID-19. Repertoires were generated with immunoSEQ multiplex PCR, while TCRdb's copy carries only in-frame clones and drops some. The table includes around 180,000 clones, about 90% detected once. Sequencing input: peripheral blood. These receptor sequences come from a man between 65 and 85 years old with active or convalescent COVID-19.

To note about this clone: A much larger clone lies a single base off, so this may be a read error. This chain uses TRBV6-5 with TRBJ1-2, with D perhaps TRBD1 (5 bases). The V gene lost 4 bases and the J gene lost 1 base, with 7 bases spanning the gap. The CDR3 totals 13 residues. Germline-derived CDR1 and CDR2 are MNHEY and SVGAGI. CDR3 nucleotides: TGTGCCAGCAGTTTACAGGATAACTATGGCTACACCTTC. Translating it yields CASSLQDNYGYTF.

The chain uses TRBV19 and TRBJ2-7; TRBD2 matches at 12 bases. Germline V lookup: CDR1 LNHDA, CDR2 SQIVND (reference sequence). The CDR3 is made up of 17 amino acids. J lost 1 base, V lost 0 bases, and 4 bases had no gene match. CDR3 DNA: TGTGCCAGTAGTATAGATTCACTAGCGGGAGGTTCCTACGAGCAGTACTTC. Its translation: CASSIDSLAGGSYEQYF.

The gene calls are TRBV28 and TRBJ1-5, with 9 nucleotides matching TRBD1. The CDR3 spans 15 residues. Germline V gene data show CDR1 as MDHEN and CDR2 as SYDVKM. Germline trimming cut 2 bases from V and 6 bases from J; bases unmatched to any gene: 5. CDR3 DNA sequence: TGTGCCAGCAGTTTAGCACAGGGGGCTCGTCAGCCCCAGCATTTT. Translating it yields CASSLAQGARQPQHF.

There are a few counts of this clone. V usage is TRBV10-2 and J usage is TRBJ2-7; weak D call: TRBD1 (5 bases). From germline, CDR1 is WSHSY and CDR2 SAAADI. Trimming took 6 bases from V and 4 from J, leaving 7 bases between them. This CDR3 has 11 amino acids. CDR3 sequence: CASSPGYEQYF. The CDR3 DNA reads as TGCGCCAGCAGCCCAGGGTACGAGCAGTACTTC.

The rearrangement links TRBV18 to TRBJ1-2; 11 bases match TRBD1. The CDR3 totals 15 residues. The V segment lost 0 bases and the J segment 7 bases; nucleotides outside the gene matches: 4. Germline V lookup: CDR1 KGHSH, CDR2 LQKENI. CDR3 nucleotide sequence: TGTGCCAGCTCACCACCGGGACAGGGGGGTGGTGGCTACACCTTC. Its translation is CASSPPGQGGGGYTF.

The V gene is TRBV5-5, the J gene TRBJ1-2; 10 nucleotides align to TRBD1. The germline V gene has CDR1 SGHKS and CDR2 YYEKEE (reference sequence). Trimming at V came to 4 bases and at J to 4 bases, leaving 10 bases not matched to a gene. The CDR3 contains 16 residues. The CDR3 DNA sequence: TGTGCCAGCAGCCGATCCGGGACAGGGGAGGCCTATGGCTACACCTTC. This codes for CASSRSGTGEAYGYTF.

The CDR3 is CASSRTGDSNQPQHF. The CDR3 DNA reads as TGTGCCAGCAGCAGGACAGGGGATAGCAATCAGCCCCAGCATTTT. The rearrangement joins TRBV11-2 to TRBJ1-5; 9 positions agree with TRBD1. The V gene's germline CDR1 is SGHAT and CDR2 FQNNGV. This CDR3 spans 15 amino acids. The V segment lost 5 bases and the J segment 0 bases; nucleotides outside the gene matches: 2.

The V and J genes are TRBV18 and TRBJ1-5, with 9 nucleotides matching TRBD1. Losses at the gene ends were 6 bases for V and 7 bases for J; bases not matched to a gene: 10. This CDR3 spans 15 amino acids. The germline V gene has CDR1 KGHSH and CDR2 LQKENI. The CDR3 is CASSFTGTGNQPQHF. As DNA, the CDR3 is TGTGCCAGCTCCTTCACGGGGACAGGGAACCAGCCCCAGCATTTT.

The rearrangement uses TRBV29-1 and TRBJ2-1; 8 nucleotides agree with TRBD2. J was trimmed by 8 bases and V by 4 bases; bases with no gene match: 19. Germline CDR1 is SQVTM and CDR2 is ANQGSEA. CDR3 length equals 17 residues. Here the CDR3 DNA reads TGCAGCGTTGGCCCCCTACCGAAGCGGGAGTATATTGATGAGCAGTTCTTC. This codes for CSVGPLPKREYIDEQFF.

This clone turned up a few times. V and J are TRBV5-6 and TRBJ2-5, with D possibly matching TRBD2 (5 bases). V was trimmed by 0 bases and J by 5 bases, leaving 14 bases between them. There are 15 residues in the CDR3. CDR1 and CDR2 from the germline V gene are SGHDT and YYEEEE. DNA for the CDR3: TGTGCCAGCAGCTTGGGGCTACCCAGAGGGGAGACCCAGTACTTC. Translating it yields CASSLGLPRGETQYF.

The CDR3 nucleotides read TGTGCCAGCAGTATGCGAACCACAGATACGCAGTATTTT. Translated: CASSMRTTDTQYF. The rearrangement uses TRBV6-4 and TRBJ2-3, with no clear D. The germline gives CDR1 MRHNA, CDR2 SNTAGT. This CDR3 region has 13 residues. Trimming removed 5 bases at V and 2 bases at J, with 8 bases between.

The chain is built from TRBV7-2 and TRBJ1-1, with D possibly being TRBD1 (6 bases). The V gene lost 5 bases and the J gene lost 3 bases, with 19 bases spanning the gap. Germline CDR1 SGHTA, CDR2 FQGNSA. CDR3 length: 16 amino acids. The CDR3 here is CASSPTPGVVDTEAFF. The CDR3, as DNA: TGTGCCAGCAGCCCCACCCCAGGGGTTGTGGACACTGAAGCTTTCTTT.

The V gene is TRBV6-5, the J gene TRBJ2-2; TRBD2 aligns across 7 bases. Germline assignment: CDR1 MNHEY and CDR2 SVGAGI. With V trimmed by 0 bases and J by 6 bases, 4 bases remained unmatched. There are 15 residues in the CDR3. The CDR3 region has the DNA TGTGCCAGCAGTTACTCCAATCGGGGGGCCGGGGAGCTGTTTTTT. It specifies CASSYSNRGAGELFF.

This clone was counted a single time. The CDR3 DNA reads as TGTGCCAGCAGGAGCTCTGGAAACACCATATATTTT. It yields the protein CASRSSGNTIYF. The chain carries TRBV6-5 and TRBJ1-3; D is unresolved. CDR1 MNHEY and CDR2 SVGAGI come from the germline V gene. Trimming took 6 bases from V and 0 from J, leaving 3 bases between them. There are 12 residues in the CDR3.

The CDR3 coding sequence is TGTGCCAGCAGCTTTTTAGGCCAAGGAGTGGTCCAGCATTTT. This gives the protein CASSFLGQGVVQHF. This rearrangement joins TRBV11-2 to TRBJ1-5; no definite D call. Germline CDR1 reads SGHAT; CDR2 reads FQNNGV. This CDR3 has 14 residues. Trimming removed 3 bases at V and 12 bases at J, with 18 bases between.

The chain has TRBV4-2 and TRBJ2-5, with a weak D call TRBD1 (6 bases). V shed 4 bases and J shed 5 bases, with 20 bases lying between them. This CDR3 comprises 16 residues. Germline CDR1 and CDR2: LGHNA and YNFKEQ. The CDR3 DNA is TGTGCCAGCAGCCTCGGGACAAGTCAATCTAGGGAGACCCAGTACTTC. This sequence encodes CASSLGTSQSRETQYF.

The chain uses TRBV29-1 and TRBJ2-2; 7 positions match TRBD2. CDR3 length: 14 residues. The ends lost 7 bases at V and 0 bases at J; junction bases unmatched: 5. CDR1 and CDR2 (germline): SQVTM, ANQGSEA. CDR3 protein: CSAGGLANTGELFF. Written as DNA, the CDR3 is TGCAGCGCGGGGGGACTTGCGAACACCGGGGAGCTGTTTTTT.

V and J are TRBV30 and TRBJ1-1, with D tentatively TRBD1 (5 bases). The CDR3 is 13 amino acids. CDR1 and CDR2 from the germline V gene are GTSNPN and SVGIG (reference sequence). V lost 3 bases to trimming and J lost 6 bases, with 14 bases between them. This chain's CDR3 is CAWRARGGAEAFF. CDR3 in DNA: TGTGCCTGGAGGGCCCGGGGGGGAGCTGAAGCTTTCTTT.

The V and J genes are TRBV6-6 and TRBJ1-4, with 8 bases matching TRBD1. V was clipped by 6 bases and J by 3 bases; unmatched bases: 6. Germline loops: CDR1 MNHNY, CDR2 SVGAGI (reference sequence). CDR3 size: 15 residues. DNA of the CDR3: TGTGCCAGCAGCCGGGACAGGTCGGCTAATGAAAAACTGTTTTTT. Translated: CASSRDRSANEKLFF.

Only a few counts were recorded for this clone. The chain recombines TRBV7-6 with TRBJ2-7, with D maybe TRBD1 (6 bases). The CDR3 is 15 amino acids. Germline-derived CDR1 and CDR2 are SGHVS and FNYEAQ. V was trimmed by 5 bases and J by 2 bases, leaving 16 bases between them. CDR3 in DNA: TGTGCCAGCAGCCCCCAACCCGCAGGGGCCTACGAGCAGTACTTC. It yields the protein CASSPQPAGAYEQYF.

This clone was found once. The chain is built from TRBV5-1 and TRBJ1-4; D is ambiguous. CDR1 and CDR2 from the germline V gene are SGHRS and YFSETQ. The CDR3 covers 16 residues. Trimming pared 0 bases from V and 0 bases from J, leaving 9 bases between. The CDR3 loop reads CASSLGWRATNEKLFF. DNA for the CDR3: TGCGCCAGCAGCTTGGGATGGAGGGCAACTAATGAAAAACTGTTTTTT.

This chain connects TRBV7-8 to TRBJ1-3; D is unclear. The CDR3 totals 15 residues. V was trimmed by 5 bases and J by 0 bases, leaving 11 bases between them. Germline V gene sequence: CDR1 SGHVS, CDR2 FQNEAQ. This CDR3 reads CASSPGSNSGNTIYF. The DNA for the CDR3 is TGTGCCAGCAGCCCGGGGTCTAACTCTGGAAACACCATATATTTT.

This rearrangement joins TRBV27 to TRBJ2-1, with 9 positions matching TRBD2. Germline loops: CDR1 MNHEY, CDR2 SMNVEV (reference sequence). The CDR3 contains 17 residues. V lost 7 bases and J lost 0; bases outside the gene matches: 10. The CDR3 spells CASKFRGRGSSYNEQFF. The CDR3 DNA reads as TGTGCCAGCAAGTTTCGCGGGAGGGGTAGCTCCTACAATGAGCAGTTCTTC.

This chain uses TRBV4-3 with TRBJ2-7, with D maybe TRBD2 (6 bases). V was trimmed by 1 base and J by 0 bases, leaving 16 bases between them. The CDR3 totals 17 residues. CDR1 and CDR2 from the germline V gene are LGHNA and YSLEER. In DNA form, the CDR3 reads TGCGCCAGCAGCCAAGTGCGCGGGACGAGTAGCTCCTACGAGCAGTACTTC. It translates to CASSQVRGTSSSYEQYF.

The J gene is TRBJ1-1, the V gene TRBV27; 7 bases match TRBD1. V was pared by 6 bases and J by 0 bases, with 7 bases of the junction left unmatched. Germline V gene lookup returns CDR1 MNHEY and CDR2 SMNVEV (reference sequence). The CDR3 has 15 amino acids. The CDR3 DNA reads TGTGCCAGCAGCCTAAACAGGGGATTGAACACTGAAGCTTTCTTT. It specifies CASSLNRGLNTEAFF.

V is TRBV5-1 and J is TRBJ2-2; 9 positions match TRBD1. The germline V gene has CDR1 SGHRS and CDR2 YFSETQ. The CDR3 runs 14 residues. The junction had 4 bases not matched to a gene; V was cut back by 4 bases and J by 6 bases. CDR3 sequence reads: CASSKDRGSGELFF. The CDR3 bases are TGCGCCAGCAGCAAGGACAGGGGATCCGGGGAGCTGTTTTTT. Together with reference TRBV5-1 and TRBJ2-2, the CDR3 gives the full variable domain: KAGVTQTPRYLIKTRGQQVTLSCSPISGHRSVSWYQQTPGQGLQFLFEYFSETQRNKGNFPGRFSGRQFSNSRSEMNVSTLELGDSALYLCASSKDRGSGELFFGEGSRLTVL.

The V call is TRBV2, the J call TRBJ1-2, with D possibly TRBD1 on 6 matching bases. There are 14 residues in the CDR3. The V gene lost 8 bases and the J gene lost 4 bases, with 17 bases spanning the gap. Germline V gene data show CDR1 as SNHLY and CDR2 as FYNNEI. For the CDR3, the DNA is TGTGCCAGCGCGGGGGCTTTAACTCCCTATGGCTACACCTTC. This translates into CASAGALTPYGYTF.